This TCR beta chain was found in a study of control samples from healthy donors and cancer patients. V dropped 6 bases and J dropped 3 bases, with 6 bases sitting between them. Germline V gene sequence: CDR1 MNHNY, CDR2 SVGAGI (reference sequence). This CDR3 is built from 11 residues. Here immunoSEQ multiplex PCR was the method, and the copy in TCRdb shows in-frame clones only, minus some. Among 120,000 to 150,000 clones, around nine tenths were seen once, and the ten largest hold around 4.9%. The receptor was isolated from a young man in good health. The chain combines TRBV6-6 with TRBJ2-7; weak D call: TRBD2 (5 bases). The sequencing input was blood. The CDR3 protein is CASSEGYEQYF. In DNA form, the CDR3 reads TGTGCCAGCAGCGAGGGCTACGAGCAGTACTTC.